This T cell receptor (beta chain) was identified during a study of blood T cell repertoires in COVID-19. In the study overall: The cDNA or gDNA used as material had been derived from T cells, B-cell-depleted T cells, or PBMCs.

The CDR3 extends over 11 amino acids. The germline V and J ends were trimmed by 6 bases and 14 bases, with 14 bases remaining between them. Per germline, CDR1 DFQATT and CDR2 SNEGSKA (reference sequence). Libraries were prepared by immunoSEQ multiplex PCR; TCRdb keeps only in-frame clonotypes and omits some of them. The data contain under 350,000 clones, just over 85% of them seen just once; the ten biggest clones take up roughly 4%. The genes are TRBV20-1 and TRBJ1-6; D gene uncertain. This sequence originates from a woman in her 40s with acute COVID-19. The sequenced sample consisted of PBMCs or T cells enriched from blood (not recorded which). The CDR3 sequence: CSAIAGNTLHF. CDR3 nucleotides: TGCAGTGCCATAGCTGGCAACACCCTCCACTTT.